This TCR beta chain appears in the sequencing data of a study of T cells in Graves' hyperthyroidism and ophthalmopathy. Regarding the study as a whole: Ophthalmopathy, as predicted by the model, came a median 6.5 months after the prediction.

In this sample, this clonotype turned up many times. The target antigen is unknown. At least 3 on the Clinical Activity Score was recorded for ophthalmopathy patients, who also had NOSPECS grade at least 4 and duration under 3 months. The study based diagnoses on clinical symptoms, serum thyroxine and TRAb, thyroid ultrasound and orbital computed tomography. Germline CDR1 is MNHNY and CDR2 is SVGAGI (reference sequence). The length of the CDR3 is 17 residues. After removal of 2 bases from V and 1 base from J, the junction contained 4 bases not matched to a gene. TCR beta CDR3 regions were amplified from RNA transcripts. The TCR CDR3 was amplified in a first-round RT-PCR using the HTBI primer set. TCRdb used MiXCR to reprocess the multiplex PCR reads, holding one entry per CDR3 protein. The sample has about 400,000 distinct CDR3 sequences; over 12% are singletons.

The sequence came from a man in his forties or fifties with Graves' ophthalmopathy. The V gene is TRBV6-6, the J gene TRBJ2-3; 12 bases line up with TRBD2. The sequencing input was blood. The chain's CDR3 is CASSYVGLAGGTDTQYF. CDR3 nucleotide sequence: TGTGCCAGCAGTTACGTGGGACTAGCGGGTGGCACAGATACGCAGTATTTT.